The entry that follows covers one T cell receptor (beta chain) sequence. The source of the sample is a study of technical replicates of blood from a few donors. Clones were sequenced by immunoSEQ multiplex PCR, and TCRdb holds only the in-frame ones, with some missing. The sample lists about 75,000 clones, 95% to 98% occurring once. The CDR3 totals 16 residues. Germline-derived CDR1 and CDR2 are SGHVS and FQNEAQ. The J segment lost 7 bases and the V segment lost 5 bases, leaving 11 bases of the junction unmatched. The sample was T cells isolated from PBMCs. This receptor was identified in a human donor in good health. The chain carries TRBV7-8 and TRBJ2-7; TRBD2 agrees at 13 bases. The CDR3 DNA reads TGTGCCAGCAGCCAATACGGACTAGCGGGAGCTGGTGAGCAGTACTTC. It translates to CASSQYGLAGAGEQYF.